This TCR beta chain came from a study of cytomegalovirus exposure and HLA in healthy donors. Study findings and constraints: Published work reported that the classifier diagnosed cytomegalovirus status with high specificity and sensitivity. Reports state that TCR beta sequences accurately predicted most subjects' HLA-A and HLA-B alleles.

Germline values: CDR1 SEHNR, CDR2 FQNEAQ (reference sequence). The length of the CDR3 is 15 residues. V shed 2 bases and J shed 6 bases, with 11 bases lying between them. For this clone: The antigen is unknown.

Vbeta (60) and Jbeta (13) primers were used in the PCR. Clones were read by immunoSEQ multiplex PCR, and TCRdb kept only the in-frame ones, dropping some. The sample yields roughly 55,000 clones, 81% seen once. The chain has TRBV7-9 and TRBJ1-6, with unresolved D. The material sequenced was PBMCs. This TCR was recovered from a boy aged 10-17 years in good health and CMV-seropositive. The chain's CDR3 is CASSLTVQPNSPLHF. The CDR3 bases are TGTGCCAGCAGCTTAACTGTACAGCCTAATTCACCCCTCCACTTT.